This paragraph covers one TCR beta chain sequence. This specimen comes from a study of OX40 agonist ivuxolimab in advanced cancers. Data came from immunoSEQ multiplex PCR; TCRdb stores just in-frame clones and leaves some out. This table holds under 70,000 clones, just over 85% found once. V lost 4 bases to trimming and J lost 7 bases, with 13 bases between them. The CDR3 loop spans 14 amino acids. The germline CDR1 and CDR2 sequences are MNHEY and SMNVEV (reference sequence). The V call is TRBV27, the J call TRBJ1-4, with a possible D match to TRBD1 (5 bases). The TCR originated in an adult with an advanced solid tumor such as melanoma, head and neck, liver or kidney cancer. The sequencing used CD4+ or CD8+ T cells sorted from blood, collected in a trial of the OX40 agonist ivuxolimab. The CDR3 sequence: CASSSAGAGEKLFF. The CDR3 nucleotides read TGTGCCAGCAGTTCCGCCGGGGCCGGTGAAAAACTGTTTTTT.